This TCR beta chain was sequenced for a study of blood T cell repertoires in COVID-19. Study summary: COVID-19 samples from acute and convalescent phases originated in the United States, Italy and Spain. PBMCs, B-cell-depleted T cells, or T cells provided the cDNA or gDNA that made up the material.

Study processing details: Amplification of reference gene primers provided the estimated nucleated cell counts. Measured with immunoSEQ multiplex PCR; TCRdb has only the in-frame clones, and not every one. V and J calls and clone size are as listed in that table; D and trimming were resolved from the DNA. This table has about 170,000 clones, 70% to 90% appearing once. Turning to this clone: Other DNA sequences within the sample encode an identical CDR3.

The sequence came from a man aged 50 or older who had recovered from COVID-19. The specimen was peripheral blood.

The CDR3 is CASSGQGHSNQPQHF. The CDR3 region has the DNA TGTGCCAGCAGTGGGCAGGGGCATAGCAATCAGCCCCAGCATTTT. This chain joins TRBV2 and TRBJ1-5, with D possibly TRBD1 on 6 matching bases. This CDR3 is built from 15 residues. CDR1 is SNHLY, CDR2 FYNNEI, per germline. V was clipped by 4 bases and J by 0 bases, with 10 bases between them.